This TCR beta chain was retrieved from a study of long-term antiretroviral therapy in people with HIV. General observations from the study: Samples were collected from the mid-2000s to the late 2010s under possibly less effective ART regimens. ART adherence was not documented, and neither viral resistance nor therapy changes had any data.

Germline V CDR1 and CDR2: MDHEN, SYDVKM. This CDR3 region has 12 residues. V lost 6 bases, J lost 4 bases, and 10 bases lay in between. Version v3.0 of the immunoSEQ assay was performed at survey level. Only in-frame clones appear in the TCRdb table, and some are missing; sequencing was by immunoSEQ multiplex PCR. The data hold more than 7,500 clones, with about 80% observed a single time. This clone has just a few counts. What it binds is not known. The study drew at least one pre-ART and at least two post-ART PBMC samples from every donor. Before DNA extraction, roughly 0.85-10 million cryopreserved PBMC were held in the samples.

The genes are TRBV28 and TRBJ2-7, with D possibly being TRBD1 (5 bases). The sample in question was unsorted PBMCs, obtained 0.4 years before starting antiretroviral therapy. The sequence derives from a man aged 25-45 years with HIV. The CDR3 loop is CASSPNRYEQYF. The CDR3 bases are TGTGCCAGCAGCCCTAACAGGTACGAGCAGTACTTC.